The 15 T cell receptor beta chains presented below share a single source sample, sequenced in a study of cytomegalovirus exposure and HLA in healthy donors. This PCR relied on a set of 60 Vbeta primers and 13 Jbeta primers. Assay used: immunoSEQ multiplex PCR; TCRdb lists only in-frame clones, some missing. The sample yields 150,000 or so clones, 60% to 80% seen once. The sample taken for sequencing was PBMCs. The receptors stem from a woman in her forties or fifties in good health and CMV-seropositive.

The chain uses TRBV7-8 and TRBJ2-5, with TRBD1 matching 9 bases. This CDR3 contains 15 residues. CDR1 and CDR2 from the germline V gene are SGHVS and FQNEAQ. The junction had 9 bases not matched to a gene; V was cut back by 6 bases and J by 4 bases. CDR3 coding DNA: TGTGCCAGCAGAATACAGGGGGCTTCGCGAGAGACCCAGTACTTC. This codes for CASRIQGASRETQYF.

The CDR3 sequence is CASGLVGVTPDVKPQHF. In DNA, the CDR3 is TGTGCTAGTGGTTTGGTAGGGGTGACACCTGACGTGAAGCCCCAGCATTTT. The rearrangement links TRBV12-5 to TRBJ1-5; TRBD1 is a possible D gene (5 bases). Germline CDR1 is LGHNT and CDR2 is FRNRAP. Trimming removed 0 bases from V and 8 bases from J, with 20 bases in between. The CDR3 is 17 residues long.

The table lists this clone with a count of one. The chain couples TRBV9 to TRBJ1-4; 10 bases are a match to TRBD1. The V gene's germline CDR1 is SGDLS and CDR2 YYNGEE. Trimming removed 1 base from V and 0 bases from J; junction bases left unmatched: 6. The CDR3 runs 18 residues. CDR3 loop: CASSVSTGGHPTNEKLFF. CDR3 DNA sequence: TGTGCCAGCAGCGTATCGACAGGGGGCCATCCAACTAATGAAAAACTGTTTTTT. Together with reference TRBV9 and TRBJ1-4, the CDR3 gives the full variable domain: DSGVTQTPKHLITATGQRVTLRCSPRSGDLSVYWYQQSLDQGLQFLIQYYNGEERAKGNILERFSAQQFPDLHSELNLSSLELGDSALYFCASSVSTGGHPTNEKLFFGSGTQLSVL.

The genes are TRBV6-1 and TRBJ1-1, with a tentative D call TRBD1 (6 bases). The CDR3 loop spans 15 amino acids. CDR1 is MNHNS and CDR2 is SASEGT in the germline V gene. Trimming removed 5 bases from V and 5 bases from J, with 18 bases in between. CDR3 sequence (DNA): TGTGCCAGCAGTCCTCATCATGGGGGCGGGACTGAAGCTTTCTTT. This encodes CASSPHHGGGTEAFF.

This chain connects TRBV9 to TRBJ2-6; D possibly corresponds to TRBD1 (5 bases). V was pared by 0 bases and J by 0 bases, with 13 bases between. This CDR3 is 18 amino acids long. Germline assignment: CDR1 SGDLS and CDR2 YYNGEE. CDR3 sequence: CASSVEQGKYSGANVLTF. The CDR3 DNA is TGTGCCAGCAGCGTAGAGCAGGGAAAATACTCTGGGGCCAACGTCCTGACTTTC.

The chain carries TRBV5-1 and TRBJ2-7; 7 bases are a match to TRBD1. From germline, CDR1 is SGHRS and CDR2 YFSETQ. The CDR3 has 14 amino acids. V was pared by 6 bases and J by 5 bases, with 11 bases of the junction left unmatched. CDR3 nucleotides: TGCGCCAGCAAAAGGGGGCCCCTGGGGAACGAGCAGTACTTC. It specifies CASKRGPLGNEQYF.

This sequence joins TRBV5-4 and TRBJ2-5; 11 bases are shared with TRBD1. In germline, CDR1 is SGHNT, CDR2 YYREEE (reference sequence). This CDR3 spans 16 amino acids. Trimming removed 3 bases from V and 4 bases from J; junction bases left unmatched: 8. CDR3 bases: TGTGCCAGCAGCTACGGACAGGGGGCCTTTATAGAGACCCAGTACTTC. This translates into CASSYGQGAFIETQYF.

This chain connects TRBV5-4 to TRBJ1-2; 9 bases are a match to TRBD1. After removal of 4 bases from V and 4 bases from J, the junction contained 5 bases not matched to a gene. This CDR3 is 14 amino acids long. Germline CDR1 is SGHNT and CDR2 is YYREEE (reference sequence). CDR3 sequence reads: CASSEGQGAYGYTF. Here the CDR3 DNA reads TGTGCCAGCAGCGAGGGACAGGGAGCCTATGGCTACACCTTC.

Only one count was recorded for this clone. The sample contains more than one DNA sequence encoding this CDR3. The chain combines TRBV7-9 with TRBJ1-1; 7 nucleotides line up with TRBD1. This CDR3 is 14 amino acids long. V was clipped by 5 bases and J by 0 bases; unmatched bases: 3. In germline, CDR1 is SEHNR, CDR2 FQNEAQ (reference sequence). The CDR3 loop is CASSLTGLNTEAFF. The CDR3 coding sequence is TGTGCCAGCAGCCTGACAGGGCTGAACACTGAAGCTTTCTTT.

Here the CDR3 DNA reads TGTGCCAGCAGTGACCTAACTAGCGATTCCTACGAGCAGTACTTC. Translating it yields CASSDLTSDSYEQYF. The chain links TRBV6-4 to TRBJ2-7; 7 positions match TRBD2. With V trimmed by 2 bases and J by 1 base, 5 bases remained unmatched. Germline V gives CDR1 MRHNA, CDR2 SNTAGT. CDR3 length: 15 residues.

This chain links TRBV6-1 with TRBJ1-1; 9 positions match TRBD1. The CDR3 has 15 residues. In germline, CDR1 is MNHNS, CDR2 SASEGT. V was pared by 5 bases and J by 1 base, with 5 bases of the junction left unmatched. CDR3 protein: CASSLNRGQNTEAFF. CDR3 DNA sequence: TGTGCCAGCAGTTTAAACAGGGGGCAGAACACTGAAGCTTTCTTT.

This chain's CDR3 is CASVQGNTEAFF. CDR3 bases: TGTGCCAGCGTTCAGGGTAACACTGAAGCTTTCTTT. V is TRBV2 and J is TRBJ1-1, with D tentatively TRBD1 (5 bases). Germline values: CDR1 SNHLY, CDR2 FYNNEI. There are 12 residues in the CDR3. V gave up 8 bases and J gave up 2 bases, with 9 bases separating them.

This clone has a single count. This chain links TRBV7-9 with TRBJ2-7; 7 positions match TRBD1. The CDR3 spans 16 residues. Germline assignment: CDR1 SEHNR and CDR2 FQNEAQ (reference sequence). Trimming took 5 bases from V and 9 from J; bases not matched to a gene: 19. The CDR3 DNA reads as TGTGCCAGCAGCCCTTGGGGTAGGACAGGTGCTACGAGGCAGTACTTC. The encoded protein is CASSPWGRTGATRQYF. Based on the CDR3 plus reference TRBV7-9 and TRBJ2-7, the full variable domain is DTGVSQNPRHKITKRGQNVTFRCDPISEHNRLYWYRQTLGQGPEFLTYFQNEAQLEKSRLLSDRFSAERPKGSFSTLEIQRTEQGDSAMYLCASSPWGRTGATRQYFGPGTRLTVT.

The CDR3 sequence is CASSQDRNNYGYTF. Written as DNA, the CDR3 is TGTGCCAGCTCACAGGACAGGAATAACTATGGCTACACCTTC. V usage is TRBV18 and J usage is TRBJ1-2; 7 nucleotides align to TRBD1. The V gene's germline CDR1 is KGHSH and CDR2 LQKENI. V lost 4 bases, J lost 1 base, and 3 bases stayed unmatched. This CDR3 comprises 14 residues.

As to this clone: Other DNA sequences in the same sample also yield this CDR3. The chain has TRBV28 and TRBJ1-6; 8 bases line up with TRBD1. Germline V CDR1 and CDR2: MDHEN, SYDVKM. The CDR3 is 16 amino acids. V was pared by 4 bases and J by 7 bases, with 9 bases of the junction left unmatched. CDR3 protein: CASSSGTGVYNSPLHF. For the CDR3, the DNA is TGTGCCAGCAGTTCCGGGACAGGTGTTTACAATTCACCCCTCCACTTT.